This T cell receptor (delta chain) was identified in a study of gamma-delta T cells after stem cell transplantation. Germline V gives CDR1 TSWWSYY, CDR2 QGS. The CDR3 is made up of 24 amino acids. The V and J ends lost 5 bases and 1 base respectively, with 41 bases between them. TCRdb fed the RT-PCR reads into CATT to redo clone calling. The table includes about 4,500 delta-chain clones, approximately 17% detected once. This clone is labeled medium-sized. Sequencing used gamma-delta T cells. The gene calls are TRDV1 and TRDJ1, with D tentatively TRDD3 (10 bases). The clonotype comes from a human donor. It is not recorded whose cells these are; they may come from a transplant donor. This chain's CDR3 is CALGNKSFLRTGGFGRASTDKLIF. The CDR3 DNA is TGTGCTCTTGGGAACAAATCCTTCCTACGTACTGGGGGATTTGGGAGGGCATCCACCGATAAACTCATCTTT.